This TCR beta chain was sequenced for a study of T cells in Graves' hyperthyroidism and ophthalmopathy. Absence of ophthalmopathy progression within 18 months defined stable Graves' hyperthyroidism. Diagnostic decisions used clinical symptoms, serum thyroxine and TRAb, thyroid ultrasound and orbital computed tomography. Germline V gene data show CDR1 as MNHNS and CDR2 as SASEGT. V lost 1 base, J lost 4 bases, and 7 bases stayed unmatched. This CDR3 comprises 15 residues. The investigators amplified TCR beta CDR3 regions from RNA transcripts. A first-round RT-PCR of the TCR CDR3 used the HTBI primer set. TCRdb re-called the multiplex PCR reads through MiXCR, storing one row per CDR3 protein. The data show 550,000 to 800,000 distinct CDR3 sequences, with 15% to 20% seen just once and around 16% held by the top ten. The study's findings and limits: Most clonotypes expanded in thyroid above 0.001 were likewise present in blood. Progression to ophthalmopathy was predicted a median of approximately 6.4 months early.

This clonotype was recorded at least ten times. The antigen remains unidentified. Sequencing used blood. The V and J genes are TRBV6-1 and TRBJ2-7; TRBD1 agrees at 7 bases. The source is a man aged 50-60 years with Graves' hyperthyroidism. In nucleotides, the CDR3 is TGTGCCAGCAGTGAAGAGACAGGGTATAGATACGAGCAGTACTTC. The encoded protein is CASSEETGYRYEQYF.